Given below is one T cell receptor (beta chain) in context. These data are taken from a study of blood T cell repertoires in COVID-19. The CDR3 has 15 residues. Losses at the gene ends were 4 bases for V and 2 bases for J; bases not matched to a gene: 4. Germline lookup yields CDR1 MGHRA and CDR2 YSYEKL. Under the authors' procedure: Estimation of nucleated cell counts was performed using reference gene primer amplification. TCRdb's table, derived via immunoSEQ multiplex PCR, lists solely in-frame clones and lacks some. V, J and clone size are those of that table, while D and trimming were read from the DNA. The table lists 150,000 to 200,000 clones, approximately 85% of them singletons, with roughly 9% in the top ten.

Sequencing was performed on PBMCs or T cells enriched from blood (not recorded which). The chain couples TRBV4-1 to TRBJ2-7; TRBD1 matches 11 bases. The clonotype originates from a woman under 30 who had recovered from COVID-19. The CDR3 loop is CASSPSGQGAYEQYF. The CDR3, as DNA: TGCGCCAGCAGCCCGTCGGGACAGGGGGCCTACGAGCAGTACTTC.